What follows describes a single T cell receptor (beta chain). Its matching antigen is unknown. Described time point: cycle 4 day 1 (C4D1), after more than five weeks of nivolumab. Brentuximab vedotin exposure varied, and every patient relapsed after autologous stem cell transplantation. Complete response, partial response or progressive disease were the best responses. Germline V lookup: CDR1 SQVTM, CDR2 ANQGSEA. Between the trimmed V and J ends, which lost 6 bases and 7 bases, there was a span of 24 bases. There are 15 residues in the CDR3. The data were taken from a study of PD-1 blockade in classical Hodgkin lymphoma. Study details: Nivolumab dosed at 3 mg/kg went to patients intravenously every 2 weeks.

Study-wide results and limits: Newly diagnosed and completely responding patients shared comparable baseline diversity. Newly diagnosed patients reportedly had lower baseline TCR diversity than healthy donors.

Profiling relied on immunoSEQ multiplex PCR, and the TCRdb table lists in-frame clones only, not all of them. The sample contains around 50,000 clones, 90% of which appear only once. The clonotype originates from a human donor with classical Hodgkin lymphoma. Sequencing used peripheral blood mononuclear cells (PBMCs), obtained before the fourth cycle of nivolumab. This chain joins TRBV29-1 and TRBJ1-2; TRBD1 might be the D (5 bases). CDR3 bases: TGCAGCGTAGACTTGGGACGATTGCTTCGGGGTGGCTACACCTTC. Protein product: CSVDLGRLLRGGYTF.